These 32 T cell receptor beta chains came from one sample sequenced in a study of graft-versus-host responses after intestinal transplantation. Sequenced by immunoSEQ multiplex PCR; TCRdb stores in-frame clones only, minus some. The repertoire holds 23,000 or so clones, about 92% seen once, with around 0.54% in the top ten. This sample comprised PBMCs, obtained 18 days after transplant. The receptors here all came from a human patient who received an intestinal transplant, so some T cells may come from the graft donor.

The CDR3 loop reads CASSGSPGQGARYDEQFF. CDR3 sequence (DNA): TGTGCCAGCAGTGGTTCACCGGGACAGGGGGCGCGTTACGATGAGCAGTTCTTC. The chain uses TRBV2 and TRBJ2-1; 12 nucleotides line up with TRBD1. CDR1 and CDR2 (germline): SNHLY, FYNNEI. The CDR3 has 18 amino acids. With 4 bases clipped from V and 8 bases from J, the junction kept 15 bases outside the gene matches. The whole variable domain, remainder taken from reference TRBV2 and TRBJ2-1, is EPEVTQTPSHQVTQMGQEVILRCVPISNHLYFYWYRQILGQKVEFLVSFYNNEISEKSEIFDDQFSVERPDGSNFTLKIRSTKLEDSAMYFCASSGSPGQGARYDEQFFGPGTRLTVL.

This clone was detected a few times. The chain carries TRBV28 and TRBJ2-7; the match to TRBD1 covers 7 bases. Per the germline V gene, CDR1 is MDHEN and CDR2 is SYDVKM. This CDR3 is 13 amino acids long. The junction had 2 bases not matched to a gene; V was cut back by 6 bases and J by 0 bases. Written as DNA, the CDR3 is TGTGCCAGCAGCACAGGGGCCTCCTACGAGCAGTACTTC. This gives the protein CASSTGASYEQYF.

This sequence joins TRBV5-1 and TRBJ2-2, with 8 nucleotides matching TRBD1. The CDR3 length is 15 residues. Germline assignment: CDR1 SGHRS and CDR2 YFSETQ. Trimming removed 4 bases from V and 5 bases from J; junction bases left unmatched: 7. CDR3 coding DNA: TGCGCCAGCAGCCCCCGGGACAGGAGGACCGGGGAGCTGTTTTTT. Protein sequence: CASSPRDRRTGELFF.

V is TRBV4-1 and J is TRBJ2-5; the D call may be TRBD1 or TRBD2 (5 bases each). V was pared by 1 base and J by 4 bases, with 13 bases between. CDR3 length: 15 amino acids. CDR1 and CDR2 from the germline V gene are MGHRA and YSYEKL. This chain's CDR3 is CASSQGVGVGETQYF. The CDR3 nucleotides are TGCGCCAGCAGCCAAGGCGTGGGGGTGGGAGAGACCCAGTACTTC.

This chain links TRBV30 with TRBJ1-4; D is uncertain. Trimming left V 1 base short and J 5 bases short, with 11 bases between. Germline V gives CDR1 GTSNPN, CDR2 SVGIG (reference sequence). The CDR3 has 14 amino acids. DNA for the CDR3: TGTGCCTGGAGTGCCTTCGACCCGAATGAAAAACTGTTTTTT. Residues: CAWSAFDPNEKLFF.

CDR3 in amino acids: CASSYGKVETQYF. The CDR3 nucleotides read TGTGCCAGCAGTTACGGGAAGGTGGAGACCCAGTACTTC. The chain carries TRBV6-5 and TRBJ2-5; D is undetermined. The CDR3 totals 13 residues. Germline lookup yields CDR1 MNHEY and CDR2 SVGAGI. V lost 2 bases, J lost 5 bases, and 9 bases lay in between.

This clone occurred a few times. The chain recombines TRBV6-6 with TRBJ1-4; D is possibly TRBD1 (6 bases). Trimming removed 5 bases at V and 11 bases at J, with 12 bases between. The length of the CDR3 is 12 residues. Germline CDR1 is MNHNY and CDR2 is SVGAGI (reference sequence). The CDR3 nucleotides are TGTGCCAGCAGTGCCTCAACAGGGAAACTGTTTTTT. Translating it yields CASSASTGKLFF.

The chain employs TRBV10-1 and TRBJ2-3; D remains unclear. CDR1 and CDR2 from the germline V gene are WNHNN and SYGVQD (reference sequence). CDR3 length: 13 amino acids. V lost 3 bases to trimming and J lost 2 bases, with 6 bases between them. The CDR3 spells CASSEGDTDTQYF. The CDR3 nucleotides read TGCGCCAGCAGTGAAGGCGACACAGATACGCAGTATTTT.

The chain has TRBV7-9 and TRBJ1-4, with TRBD1 matching 7 bases. The length of the CDR3 is 14 residues. The V and J ends lost 5 bases and 5 bases, in that order; junction bases with no gene match: 5. Germline values: CDR1 SEHNR, CDR2 FQNEAQ (reference sequence). The CDR3 region has the DNA TGTGCCAGCAGCGCTGACAGGGAGAATGAAAAACTGTTTTTT. Its protein product is CASSADRENEKLFF.

V gene TRBV13 combines with J gene TRBJ2-2, with 7 nucleotides matching TRBD2. CDR1 is PRHDT, CDR2 FYEKMQ, per germline (reference sequence). CDR3 length: 14 residues. The trim removed 6 bases at V and 2 bases at J, leaving 3 bases unmatched. CDR3 in DNA: TGTGCCAGCAGGCCGGGGGGAAACACCGGGGAGCTGTTTTTT. Translated, it gives CASRPGGNTGELFF.

V usage is TRBV27 and J usage is TRBJ2-1, with D hard to call. This CDR3 contains 13 residues. Germline V CDR1 and CDR2: MNHEY, SMNVEV (reference sequence). Trimming took off 3 bases at V and 4 bases at J, with 7 bases between the two ends. In DNA, the CDR3 is TGTGCCAGCAGTTTCGGGCGGTACAATGAGCAGTTCTTC. Its protein product is CASSFGRYNEQFF.

V gene TRBV7-9 combines with J gene TRBJ2-1, with no clear D. The V gene's germline CDR1 is SEHNR and CDR2 FQNEAQ (reference sequence). The CDR3 consists of 14 residues. Trimming left V 7 bases short and J 0 bases short, with 10 bases between. The CDR3 loop reads CASILRSSYNEQFF. CDR3 DNA sequence: TGTGCCAGCATCCTCAGGAGCTCCTACAATGAGCAGTTCTTC.

This chain links TRBV27 with TRBJ2-7; D is possibly TRBD1 (6 bases). V shed 8 bases and J shed 2 bases, with 10 bases lying between them. CDR1 MNHEY and CDR2 SMNVEV come from the germline V gene (reference sequence). The CDR3 has 12 residues. This CDR3 reads CASGRTAYEQYF. The CDR3 DNA is TGTGCCAGCGGCCGGACAGCCTACGAGCAGTACTTC.

The gene calls are TRBV14 and TRBJ2-5; TRBD2 might be the D (6 bases). The ends were cut back, 5 bases at V and 0 bases at J, with 16 bases in the middle. The CDR3 totals 16 residues. Per germline, CDR1 SGHDN and CDR2 FVKESK. The CDR3 coding sequence is TGTGCCAGCAGCGGGGGGAACTTCCGATACCAAGAGACCCAGTACTTC. Its protein product is CASSGGNFRYQETQYF.

The chain carries TRBV19 and TRBJ1-1; 7 nucleotides line up with TRBD1. Trimming removed 7 bases from V and 3 bases from J; junction bases left unmatched: 2. This CDR3 is 12 amino acids long. The germline gives CDR1 LNHDA, CDR2 SQIVND (reference sequence). CDR3 DNA: TGTGCCAGTACCACAGGGGACACTGAAGCTTTCTTT. Amino acid sequence: CASTTGDTEAFF.

The chain carries TRBV5-4 and TRBJ1-1; D unresolved. The CDR3 has 12 residues. Germline-derived CDR1 and CDR2 are SGHNT and YYREEE (reference sequence). Deletions cut 0 bases from V and 7 bases from J, with 7 bases between. The chain's CDR3 is CASSLGGVEAFF. CDR3 sequence (DNA): TGTGCCAGCAGCTTGGGGGGAGTTGAAGCTTTCTTT.

The genes are TRBV5-1 and TRBJ1-4; D uncertain. V was pared by 0 bases and J by 4 bases, with 13 bases between. CDR1 SGHRS and CDR2 YFSETQ come from the germline V gene. The CDR3 has 16 amino acids. The CDR3 here is CASSLASQSDNEKLFF. Here the CDR3 DNA reads TGCGCCAGCAGCTTGGCTAGTCAGTCAGATAATGAAAAACTGTTTTTT.

The chain couples TRBV29-1 to TRBJ1-4; possible D gene TRBD1, 5 bases. V was shortened by 6 bases and J by 0 bases, with 11 bases between the two germline ends. The CDR3 runs to 14 residues. Germline V gene data show CDR1 as SQVTM and CDR2 as ANQGSEA. CDR3 sequence: CSVKDIATNEKLFF. The CDR3 nucleotides are TGCAGCGTCAAGGACATTGCAACTAATGAAAAACTGTTTTTT. The entire variable domain, with the rest obtained from reference TRBV29-1 and TRBJ1-4, is as follows: SAVISQKPSRDICQRGTSLTIQCQVDSQVTMMFWYRQQPGQSLTLIATANQGSEATYESGFVIDKFPISRPNLTFSTLTVSNMSPEDSSIYLCSVKDIATNEKLFFGSGTQLSVL.

The chain carries TRBV10-2 and TRBJ1-1; D might be TRBD1 (6 bases). V lost 7 bases and J 9 bases, leaving 12 bases between the germline ends. CDR3 length: 11 amino acids. Germline CDR1 and CDR2: WSHSY and SAAADI. The DNA of the CDR3 is TGCGCCAGCACCAAACAGGGTAAAGCTTTCTTT. It specifies CASTKQGKAFF.

This chain uses TRBV5-4 with TRBJ2-1; 10 nucleotides align to TRBD2. V was pared by 4 bases and J by 10 bases, with 11 bases of the junction left unmatched. Germline CDR1 and CDR2: SGHNT and YYREEE (reference sequence). This CDR3 region has 15 residues. The CDR3 here is CASSKPTGTSAEQFF. CDR3 nucleotides: TGTGCCAGCAGCAAACCTACCGGGACTAGCGCCGAGCAGTTCTTC. The complete variable domain, with remaining parts taken from reference TRBV5-4 and TRBJ2-1, reads ETGVTQSPTHLIKTRGQQVTLRCSSQSGHNTVSWYQQALGQGPQFIFQYYREEENGRGNFPPRFSGLQFPNYSSELNVNALELDDSALYLCASSKPTGTSAEQFFGPGTRLTVL.

The chain has TRBV27 and TRBJ1-2, with 9 bases that match TRBD1. Germline trimming cut 6 bases from V and 4 bases from J; bases unmatched to any gene: 3. Germline V gene data show CDR1 as MNHEY and CDR2 as SMNVEV (reference sequence). The CDR3 runs 13 residues. The CDR3 sequence: CASRPGQGYGYTF. The CDR3 nucleotides are TGTGCCAGCAGACCGGGACAGGGCTATGGCTACACCTTC.

The chain uses TRBV18 and TRBJ1-4; a possible D gene is TRBD1 (5 bases). Trimming took 2 bases from V and 6 from J, leaving 7 bases between them. CDR3 length: 13 amino acids. The germline gives CDR1 KGHSH, CDR2 LQKENI. CDR3 in amino acids: CASSPFRDEKLFF. The CDR3 DNA sequence: TGTGCCAGCTCACCATTCAGGGATGAAAAACTGTTTTTT.

The V and J genes are TRBV30 and TRBJ1-1, with TRBD1 matching over 10 bases. Per germline, CDR1 GTSNPN and CDR2 SVGIG (reference sequence). The CDR3 runs to 14 residues. The V gene end was trimmed by 3 bases and the J gene end by 7 bases; junction bases not matched to a gene: 8. CDR3 loop: CAWRPGQGLGEAFF. CDR3 bases: TGTGCCTGGAGGCCGGGACAGGGGTTGGGTGAAGCTTTCTTT. Together with reference TRBV30 and TRBJ1-1, the CDR3 gives the full variable domain: SQTIHQWPATLVQPVGSPLSLECTVEGTSNPNLYWYRQAAGRGLQLLFYSVGIGQISSEVPQNLSASRPQDRQFILSSKKLLLSDSGFYLCAWRPGQGLGEAFFGQGTRLTVV.

This clone has a single count. The CDR3 DNA sequence: TGTGCCAGCAGCTCCCCGGGACAGGGGGCGGGCGAACTGTTTTTT. This encodes CASSSPGQGAGELFF. The chain links TRBV27 to TRBJ1-4; 12 nucleotides match TRBD1. The CDR3 covers 15 residues. Looked up from germline, CDR1 is MNHEY and CDR2 is SMNVEV (reference sequence). The V segment lost 6 bases and the J segment 12 bases; nucleotides outside the gene matches: 11.

This clone was detected once. This rearrangement joins TRBV2 to TRBJ1-5; D is undetermined. The length of the CDR3 is 14 residues. V was pared by 5 bases and J by 3 bases, with 11 bases between. CDR1 is SNHLY, CDR2 FYNNEI, per germline. CDR3 sequence reads: CASSPGLHNQPQHF. In nucleotides, the CDR3 is TGTGCCAGCAGTCCCGGACTGCACAATCAGCCCCAGCATTTT.

DNA of the CDR3: TGCACCAGCAGCCAAGATCTGGCTAGCGGGGGTCGTTCCTACGAGCAGTACTTC. The encoded protein is CTSSQDLASGGRSYEQYF. This rearrangement joins TRBV1 to TRBJ2-7; the table assigns TRBD2, which was not confirmed against the DNA. TRBV1 is a listed pseudogene. The CDR3 totals 18 residues.

The chain employs TRBV18 and TRBJ1-5; D gene unclear. V dropped 3 bases and J dropped 4 bases, with 13 bases sitting between them. CDR1 is KGHSH and CDR2 is LQKENI in the germline V gene. The CDR3 consists of 15 residues. CDR3 loop: CASSPARGLNQPQHF. In DNA form, the CDR3 reads TGTGCCAGCTCACCCGCAAGAGGGCTTAATCAGCCCCAGCATTTT.

The rearrangement uses TRBV7-8 and TRBJ2-7, with 11 bases fitting TRBD1. This CDR3 has 14 residues. Trimming cost V 5 bases and J 6 bases; bases outside gene matches: 6. Germline CDR1 and CDR2: SGHVS and FQNEAQ. The CDR3 sequence is CASSPDRGRLEQYF. The CDR3 DNA reads TGTGCCAGCAGCCCGGACAGGGGGCGCCTCGAGCAGTACTTC.

This clone was detected only once. The chain recombines TRBV7-6 with TRBJ2-1; 9 bases align to TRBD2. The CDR3 is 18 amino acids. V trimming: 3 bases; J trimming: 5 bases; junction bases outside the gene matches: 14. CDR1 is SGHVS, CDR2 FNYEAQ, per germline. The CDR3 DNA follows: TGTGCCAGCAGCTTGGGGGCGGGGGGGCGGGGGGCCAACAATGAGCAGTTCTTC. This translates into CASSLGAGGRGANNEQFF. Full variable domain (missing parts from reference TRBV7-6 and TRBJ2-1): GAGVSQSPRYKVTKRGQDVALRCDPISGHVSLYWYRQALGQGPEFLTYFNYEAQQDKSGLPNDRFSAERPEGSISTLTIQRTEQRDSAMYRCASSLGAGGRGANNEQFFGPGTRLTVL.

The genes are TRBV10-3 and TRBJ2-5; 11 nucleotides align to TRBD2. Germline V gene sequence: CDR1 ENHRY, CDR2 SYGVKD. The CDR3 has 20 residues. Germline trimming cut 4 bases from V and 0 bases from J; bases unmatched to any gene: 16. The CDR3 loop is CAISATIFGSGGVNQETQYF. In DNA, the CDR3 is TGTGCCATCAGTGCCACTATCTTTGGTAGCGGGGGGGTAAACCAAGAGACCCAGTACTTC.

The chain links TRBV10-3 to TRBJ2-7; D possibly corresponds to TRBD2 (5 bases). The CDR3 loop spans 16 amino acids. Per germline, CDR1 ENHRY and CDR2 SYGVKD. The V end lost 4 bases, the J end lost 2 bases, and 18 bases lay between the germline ends. CDR3 region: CAISGNRDVNPYEQYF. The CDR3 DNA reads as TGTGCCATCAGTGGCAACCGGGATGTAAATCCCTACGAGCAGTACTTC.

The chain links TRBV6-6 to TRBJ2-1, with D unclear. This CDR3 region has 12 residues. Germline CDR1 reads MNHNY; CDR2 reads SVGAGI (reference sequence). Trimming took 5 bases from V and 10 from J, leaving 12 bases between them. The chain's CDR3 is CASSQTVREQFF. CDR3 DNA: TGTGCCAGCAGTCAGACGGTCAGGGAGCAGTTCTTC.